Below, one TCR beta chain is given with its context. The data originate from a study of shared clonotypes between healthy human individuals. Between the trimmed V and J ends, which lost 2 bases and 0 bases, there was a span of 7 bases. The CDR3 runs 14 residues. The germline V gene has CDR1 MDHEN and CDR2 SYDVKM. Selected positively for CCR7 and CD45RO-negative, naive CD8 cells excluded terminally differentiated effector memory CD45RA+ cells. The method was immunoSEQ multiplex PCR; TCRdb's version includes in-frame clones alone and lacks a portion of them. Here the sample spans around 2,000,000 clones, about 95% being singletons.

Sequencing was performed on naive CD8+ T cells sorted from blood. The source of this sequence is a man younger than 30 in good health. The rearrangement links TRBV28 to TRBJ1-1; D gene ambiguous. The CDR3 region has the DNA TGTGCCAGCAGTTTACAGGAGATGAACACTGAAGCTTTCTTT. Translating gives CASSLQEMNTEAFF.